Sequencing of this T cell receptor beta chain was carried out in a study of T cells in Graves' hyperthyroidism and ophthalmopathy. Study-level background: The initial diagnosis was the point when peripheral blood was collected, ahead of any treatment. Whole-study results and caveats: Ophthalmopathy, as predicted by the model, came a median 6.5 months after the prediction.

Germline V lookup: CDR1 LNHNV, CDR2 YYDKDF (reference sequence). This CDR3 has 15 residues. Trimming shortened V by 0 bases and J by 7 bases, and 13 bases separated the two germline ends. Amplification of TCR beta CDR3 regions was performed using RNA transcripts as template. During a first-round RT-PCR of the TCR CDR3, the HTBI primer set was used. TCRdb reprocessed the multiplex PCR reads with MiXCR, giving one entry per CDR3 protein. The data show a few hundred thousand distinct CDR3 sequences, with 20% to 25% seen just once and under 65% held by the top ten. Patients were excluded for uncontrolled infection, other autoimmune disease, pregnancy or lactation. On this clonotype itself: Its cognate antigen is unknown.

The receptor was isolated from a man younger than 45 with Graves' ophthalmopathy. The chain is built from TRBV15 and TRBJ2-1; D remains unclear. Source material: blood. The CDR3 protein is CATSRDSVPVNEQFF. For the CDR3, the DNA is TGTGCCACCAGCAGAGATTCAGTACCGGTGAATGAGCAGTTCTTC.